Presented here are 5 T cell receptor beta chains from one specimen sequenced in a study of T-cell reconstitution after alpha-beta-depleted transplantation in children. Using unique molecular identifiers, the investigators prepared the TCRbeta library. TCRdb recomputed calls from the PCR reads with MiXCR, one row per CDR3 protein. The data hold more than 150,000 distinct CDR3 sequences, with roughly 6.8% observed a single time. The specimen comprised PBMCs from the stem cell graft donor, sampled from the stem cell graft. These receptors were taken from a human donor who donated a stem cell graft to a child with Wiskott-Aldrich syndrome.

The chain employs TRBV18 and TRBJ1-2; the D gene is possibly TRBD1 (5 bases). CDR1 and CDR2 from the germline V gene are KGHSH and LQKENI. The ends were cut back, 6 bases at V and 11 bases at J, with 22 bases in the middle. The CDR3 has 14 residues. CDR3: CASSPKQQGSNYTF. In nucleotides, the CDR3 is TGTGCCAGCTCTCCTAAACAGCAGGGCTCGAATTACACCTTC.

This clonotype was seen many times. V gene TRBV20-1 combines with J gene TRBJ2-7; 9 bases fit TRBD2. The CDR3 consists of 15 residues. Germline V gene data show CDR1 as DFQATT and CDR2 as SNEGSKA (reference sequence). Trimming took 0 bases from V and 2 from J; bases not matched to a gene: 5. For the CDR3, the DNA is TGCAGTGCTAGAGATGCTAGCGGGACGACCTACGAGCAGTACTTC. This encodes CSARDASGTTYEQYF.

This chain uses TRBV2 with TRBJ1-1; TRBD1 agrees at 9 bases. Germline-derived CDR1 and CDR2 are SNHLY and FYNNEI. The V segment lost 5 bases and the J segment 11 bases; nucleotides outside the gene matches: 9. The CDR3 covers 13 residues. The CDR3 coding sequence is TGTGCCAGCAGTTTACAGGGGGCGGCCTTGGCTTTCTTT. Encoded protein: CASSLQGAALAFF.

At least ten counts were recorded for this clonotype. J is TRBJ2-7 and V is TRBV5-1; the match to TRBD2 covers 8 bases. The CDR3 sequence is 13 residues long. The V gene end was trimmed by 4 bases and the J gene end by 6 bases; junction bases not matched to a gene: 6. Germline V gives CDR1 SGHRS, CDR2 YFSETQ. The DNA of the CDR3 is TGCGCCAGCAGCCGATACGGACTAGCCGAGCAGTACTTC. Protein sequence: CASSRYGLAEQYF.

This clonotype was recorded many times. V usage is TRBV25-1 and J usage is TRBJ2-5; TRBD2 aligns across 13 bases. V was pared by 7 bases and J by 4 bases, with 9 bases of the junction left unmatched. This CDR3 is 16 amino acids long. Germline V gene lookup returns CDR1 MGHDK and CDR2 SYGVNS. CDR3 sequence (DNA): TGTGCCAGCACTAGGACTAGCGGGAGTTTGGGAGAGACCCAGTACTTC. Translation gives CASTRTSGSLGETQYF.